The present entry profiles one TCR beta chain with its context. The target antigen is unknown. TCRdb's table, derived via immunoSEQ multiplex PCR, lists solely in-frame clones and lacks some. This sample has more than 75,000 clones, with about 85% found just once. This entry is derived from a study of OX40 agonist ivuxolimab in advanced cancers. On the study more broadly: Three patients had partial responses: one hepatocellular carcinoma, two cutaneous melanoma.

Study-level findings and limits: Which antigen the expanded peripheral T cells recognized is unknown.

The CDR3 contains 14 residues. The V gene's germline CDR1 is MRHNA and CDR2 SNTAGT. V lost 4 bases to trimming and J lost 3 bases, with 10 bases between them. The material sequenced was CD4+ or CD8+ T cells sorted from blood, taken in a trial of the OX40 agonist ivuxolimab. The TCR sequence derives from an adult with an advanced solid tumor such as melanoma, head and neck, liver or kidney cancer. The chain couples TRBV6-4 to TRBJ2-1, with D tentatively TRBD1 or TRBD2 (5 bases each). This CDR3 is CASSVGDGYNEQFF. CDR3 nucleotide sequence: TGTGCCAGCAGTGTAGGGGACGGCTACAATGAGCAGTTCTTC.